The 15 T cell receptor beta chains below all came from one sample that was sequenced in a study of technical replicates of blood from a handful of donors. The assay was immunoSEQ multiplex PCR, and TCRdb's table has in-frame clones only and misses some. The repertoire includes approximately 85,000 clones, roughly 94% of them detected once, and roughly 0.27% sits in the top ten. Sequencing was carried out using T cells isolated from PBMCs. The receptors were gathered from a human donor in good health.

The chain links TRBV6-6 to TRBJ1-2; 7 bases fit TRBD1. The CDR3 loop spans 13 amino acids. Germline assignment: CDR1 MNHNY and CDR2 SVGAGI (reference sequence). Trimming cost V 0 bases and J 8 bases; bases outside gene matches: 3. This CDR3 is CASSYSQGGGYTF. The CDR3, as DNA: TGTGCCAGCAGTTACTCCCAAGGGGGCGGCTACACCTTC.

This chain uses TRBV28 with TRBJ2-7, with D possibly being TRBD2 (5 bases). This CDR3 has 12 residues. The ends were cut back, 8 bases at V and 4 bases at J, with 12 bases in the middle. CDR1 is MDHEN, CDR2 SYDVKM, per germline. The CDR3 nucleotides read TGTGCCAGCGGGATCGGGATTTACGAGCAGTACTTC. It codes for CASGIGIYEQYF.

The chain carries TRBV10-1 and TRBJ2-1; 10 bases are a match to TRBD2. With 0 bases clipped from V and 2 bases from J, the junction kept 7 bases outside the gene matches. Germline V gene data show CDR1 as WNHNN and CDR2 as SYGVQD (reference sequence). CDR3 length: 18 amino acids. The CDR3 region is CASSESRLAGAAYNEQFF. The CDR3 DNA reads as TGCGCCAGCAGTGAGTCCCGGCTAGCGGGGGCCGCCTACAATGAGCAGTTCTTC.

CDR3 sequence reads: CASRRGNTEAFF. The CDR3 region has the DNA TGTGCCAGCAGGCGCGGGAACACTGAAGCTTTCTTT. This chain joins TRBV27 and TRBJ1-1, with no clear D. The germline V gene has CDR1 MNHEY and CDR2 SMNVEV (reference sequence). The CDR3 consists of 12 residues. Trimming pared 6 bases from V and 1 base from J, leaving 6 bases between.

This clone was recorded only once. The rearrangement links TRBV30 to TRBJ1-3; TRBD1 aligns across 10 bases. Germline lookup yields CDR1 GTSNPN and CDR2 SVGIG (reference sequence). V lost 2 bases and J lost 7; bases outside the gene matches: 8. CDR3 length: 15 amino acids. The CDR3 protein is CAWSPTGQGWNTIYF. In DNA, the CDR3 is TGTGCCTGGAGTCCTACGGGACAGGGGTGGAACACCATATATTTT.

The sample holds a few counts of this clone. The chain links TRBV19 to TRBJ2-3; TRBD2 agrees at 11 bases. J lost 2 bases, V lost 1 base, and 8 bases had no gene match. CDR3 length: 18 amino acids. Germline CDR1 reads LNHDA; CDR2 reads SQIVND (reference sequence). The CDR3 protein is CASSIVLAGVPHTDTQYF. Written as DNA, the CDR3 is TGTGCCAGTAGTATAGTACTAGCGGGAGTCCCTCACACAGATACGCAGTATTTT.

The chain carries TRBV7-6 and TRBJ1-2; TRBD1 agrees at 8 bases. The CDR3 covers 19 residues. CDR1 SGHVS and CDR2 FNYEAQ come from the germline V gene. With 5 bases clipped from V and 0 bases from J, the junction kept 17 bases outside the gene matches. The CDR3 region has the DNA TGTGCCAGCAGCCCAATGGTGGGGACAGGAGATGAAACTAACTATGGCTACACCTTC. Encoded protein: CASSPMVGTGDETNYGYTF.

V is TRBV5-1 and J is TRBJ1-1, with D possibly being TRBD1 (6 bases). This CDR3 spans 17 amino acids. V was trimmed by 6 bases and J by 1 base, leaving 22 bases between them. Germline CDR1 SGHRS, CDR2 YFSETQ. The CDR3 nucleotides read TGCGCCAGCAAAAAGGTTACAGGGCCCACATGGAACACTGAAGCTTTCTTT. As protein: CASKKVTGPTWNTEAFF. Combining the CDR3 with reference TRBV5-1 and TRBJ1-1 gives the whole variable domain KAGVTQTPRYLIKTRGQQVTLSCSPISGHRSVSWYQQTPGQGLQFLFEYFSETQRNKGNFPGRFSGRQFSNSRSEMNVSTLELGDSALYLCASKKVTGPTWNTEAFFGQGTRLTVV.

The chain couples TRBV9 to TRBJ2-1; 7 nucleotides match TRBD1. V shed 0 bases and J 0 bases; nucleotides not matched to a gene: 0. The CDR3 totals 15 residues. Germline values: CDR1 SGDLS, CDR2 YYNGEE. CDR3: CASSVDRGSYNEQFF. CDR3 sequence (DNA): TGTGCCAGCAGCGTAGACAGGGGCTCCTACAATGAGCAGTTCTTC.

This chain links TRBV6-5 with TRBJ1-2; a possible D gene is TRBD1 (5 bases). Germline V gives CDR1 MNHEY, CDR2 SVGAGI. V was cut by 5 bases and J by 6 bases, with 13 bases left in between. The CDR3 loop spans 13 amino acids. The CDR3 sequence: CASSPYRTDGYTF. The DNA of the CDR3 is TGTGCCAGCAGTCCGTACAGGACGGATGGCTACACCTTC.

This clone was seen a single time. This chain joins TRBV6-1 and TRBJ2-7; 8 positions agree with TRBD1. Trimming at V came to 1 base and at J to 3 bases, leaving 14 bases not matched to a gene. The CDR3 totals 18 residues. From germline, CDR1 is MNHNS and CDR2 SASEGT. The CDR3, as DNA: TGTGCCAGCAGTGAAGAGGGGGACAGGCAGCGCCATAACTACGAGCAGTACTTC. Translated: CASSEEGDRQRHNYEQYF.

This rearrangement joins TRBV4-2 to TRBJ1-2; weak D call: TRBD1 (6 bases). V was pared by 0 bases and J by 3 bases, with 8 bases between. Germline V gives CDR1 LGHNA, CDR2 YNFKEQ. This CDR3 has 14 amino acids. CDR3: CASSQERTDYGYTF. DNA for the CDR3: TGTGCCAGCAGCCAAGAGAGGACAGACTATGGCTACACCTTC.

The chain links TRBV10-3 to TRBJ1-1, with D perhaps matching TRBD1 (5 bases). Germline CDR1 reads ENHRY; CDR2 reads SYGVKD. The CDR3 length is 14 residues. V was pared by 3 bases and J by 5 bases, with 13 bases between. CDR3 region: CAISEIRGGTEAFF. CDR3 nucleotides: TGTGCCATCAGTGAAATAAGGGGAGGAACTGAAGCTTTCTTT.

The V and J genes are TRBV7-9 and TRBJ1-5, with no clear D. V was pared by 6 bases and J by 0 bases, with 3 bases between. CDR1 and CDR2 (germline): SEHNR, FQNEAQ (reference sequence). The CDR3 is made up of 12 amino acids. DNA of the CDR3: TGTGCCAGCAGTAATAGCAATCAGCCCCAGCATTTT. This codes for CASSNSNQPQHF.

This chain connects TRBV4-1 to TRBJ2-2; maybe TRBD2 (5 bases). V gave up 0 bases and J gave up 4 bases, with 15 bases separating them. The CDR3 is made up of 17 amino acids. In germline, CDR1 is MGHRA, CDR2 YSYEKL. CDR3 region: CASSQDYLAKITGELFF. In DNA form, the CDR3 reads TGCGCCAGCAGCCAAGACTATCTAGCAAAAATCACCGGGGAGCTGTTTTTT.